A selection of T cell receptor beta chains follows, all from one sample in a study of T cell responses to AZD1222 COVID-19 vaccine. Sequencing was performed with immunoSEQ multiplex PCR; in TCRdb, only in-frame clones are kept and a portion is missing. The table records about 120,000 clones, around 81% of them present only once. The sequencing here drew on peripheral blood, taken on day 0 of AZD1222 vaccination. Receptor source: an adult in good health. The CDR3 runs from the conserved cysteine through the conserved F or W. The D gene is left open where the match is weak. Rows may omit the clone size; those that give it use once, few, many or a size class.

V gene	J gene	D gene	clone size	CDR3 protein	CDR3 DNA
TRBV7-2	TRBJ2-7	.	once	CASSLALGEQYF	TGTGCCAGCAGCTTAGCTCTTGGAGAGCAGTACTTC
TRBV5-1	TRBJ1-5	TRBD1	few	CASSITGAPNQPQHF	TGCGCCAGCAGCATAACAGGGGCGCCTAATCAGCCCCAGCATTTT
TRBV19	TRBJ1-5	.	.	CASSNKFSYSNQPQHF	TGTGCCAGTAGTAATAAGTTCTCCTATAGCAATCAGCCCCAGCATTTT
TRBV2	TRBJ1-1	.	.	CASRGVGGTEAFF	TGTGCCAGCAGAGGGGTTGGTGGCACTGAAGCTTTCTTT
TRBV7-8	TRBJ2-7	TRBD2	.	CASSSDRVPSGRGRGQYF	TGTGCCAGCAGCTCGGACAGGGTCCCTAGCGGGAGGGGCCGAGGGCAGTACTTC
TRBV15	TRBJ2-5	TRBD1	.	CATSILTGGGETQYF	TGTGCCACCAGCATTCTCACAGGGGGCGGGGAGACCCAGTACTTC
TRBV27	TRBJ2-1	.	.	CASSSFHLPNEQFF	TGTGCCAGCAGTTCTTTCCACCTCCCCAATGAGCAGTTCTTC
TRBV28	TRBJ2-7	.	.	CASSPRQKQYF	TGTGCCAGCAGTCCCCGACAGAAGCAGTACTTC
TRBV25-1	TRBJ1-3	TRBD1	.	CASTDRAGGNTIYF	TGTGCCAGCACCGACAGGGCTGGCGGAAACACCATATATTTT
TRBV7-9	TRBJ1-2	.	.	CASTQGRYGYTF	TGTGCCAGCACACAGGGACGGTATGGCTACACCTTC
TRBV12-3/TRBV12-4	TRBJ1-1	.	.	CASSFGPRRAFF	TGTGCCAGCAGTTTTGGTCCACGGAGGGCTTTCTTT